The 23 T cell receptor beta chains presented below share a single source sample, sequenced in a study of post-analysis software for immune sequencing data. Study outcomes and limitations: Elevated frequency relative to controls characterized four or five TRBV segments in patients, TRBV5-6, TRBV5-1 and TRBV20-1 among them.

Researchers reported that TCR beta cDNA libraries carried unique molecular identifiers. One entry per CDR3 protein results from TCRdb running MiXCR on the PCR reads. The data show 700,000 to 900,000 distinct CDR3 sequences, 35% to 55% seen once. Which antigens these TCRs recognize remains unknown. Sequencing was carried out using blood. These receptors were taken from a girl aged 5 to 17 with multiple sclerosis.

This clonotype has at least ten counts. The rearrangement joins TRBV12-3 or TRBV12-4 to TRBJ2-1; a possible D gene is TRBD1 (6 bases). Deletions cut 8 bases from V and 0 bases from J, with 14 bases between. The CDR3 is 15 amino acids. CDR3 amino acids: CASGFPRGSYNEQFF. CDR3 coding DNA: TGTGCCAGCGGCTTCCCCAGGGGCTCCTACAATGAGCAGTTCTTC.

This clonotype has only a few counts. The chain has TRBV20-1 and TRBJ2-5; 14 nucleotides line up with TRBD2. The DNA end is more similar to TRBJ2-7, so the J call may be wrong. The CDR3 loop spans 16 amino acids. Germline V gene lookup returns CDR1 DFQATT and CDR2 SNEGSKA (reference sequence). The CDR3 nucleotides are TGCAGTGCTAGGGAACCGGGACTAGCGGGAGTTGGCGAGCAGTACTTC. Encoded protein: CSAREPGLAGVGEQYF.

The CDR3 bases are TGTGCCAGCAGCTTAATGTGGGGTGAGCAGTTCTTC. This encodes CASSLMWGEQFF. The rearrangement joins TRBV7-2 to TRBJ2-1; D is unresolved. Germline V gene data show CDR1 as SGHTA and CDR2 as FQGNSA. V lost 2 bases and J lost 9, with 8 bases in between. This CDR3 contains 12 residues.

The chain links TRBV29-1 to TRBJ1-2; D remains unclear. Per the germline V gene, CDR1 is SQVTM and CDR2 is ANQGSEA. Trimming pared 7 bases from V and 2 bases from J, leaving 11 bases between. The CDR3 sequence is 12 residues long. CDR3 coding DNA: TGCAGCGGTCTGGACGGAAACTATGGCTACACCTTC. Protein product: CSGLDGNYGYTF.

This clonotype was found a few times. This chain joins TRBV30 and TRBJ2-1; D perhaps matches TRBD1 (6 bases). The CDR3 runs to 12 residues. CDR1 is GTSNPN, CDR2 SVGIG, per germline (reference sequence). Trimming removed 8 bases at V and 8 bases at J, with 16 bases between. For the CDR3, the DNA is TGTGCCCTAACCCATCAGGGGCATGAGCAGTTCTTC. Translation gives CALTHQGHEQFF.

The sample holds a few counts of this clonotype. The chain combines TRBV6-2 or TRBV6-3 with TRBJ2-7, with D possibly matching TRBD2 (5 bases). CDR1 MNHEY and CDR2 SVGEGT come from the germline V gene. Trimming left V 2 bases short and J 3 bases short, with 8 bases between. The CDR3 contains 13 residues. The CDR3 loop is CASSYESGYEQYF. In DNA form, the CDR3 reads TGTGCCAGCAGTTACGAGAGCGGCTACGAGCAGTACTTC.

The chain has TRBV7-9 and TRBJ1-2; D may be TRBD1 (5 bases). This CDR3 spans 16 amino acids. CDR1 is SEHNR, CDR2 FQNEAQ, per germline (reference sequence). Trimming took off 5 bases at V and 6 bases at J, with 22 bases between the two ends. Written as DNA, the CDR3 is TGTGCCAGCAGCCCTCAGACCCACGATAGGGGAGATGGCTACACCTTC. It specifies CASSPQTHDRGDGYTF.

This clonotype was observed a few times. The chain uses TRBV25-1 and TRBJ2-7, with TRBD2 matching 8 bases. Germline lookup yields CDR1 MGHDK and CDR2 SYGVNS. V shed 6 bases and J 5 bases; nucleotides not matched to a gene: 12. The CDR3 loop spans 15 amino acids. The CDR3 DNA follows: TGTGCCAGCAGCACCCCGGGACTAGGATCCCACGAGCAGTACTTC. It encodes CASSTPGLGSHEQYF.

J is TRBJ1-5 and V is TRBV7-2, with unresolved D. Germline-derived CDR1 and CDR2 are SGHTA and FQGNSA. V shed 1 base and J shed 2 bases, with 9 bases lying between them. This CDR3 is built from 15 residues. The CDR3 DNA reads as TGTGCCAGCAGCTTAGACGGAATTGGCAATCAGCCCCAGCATTTT. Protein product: CASSLDGIGNQPQHF.

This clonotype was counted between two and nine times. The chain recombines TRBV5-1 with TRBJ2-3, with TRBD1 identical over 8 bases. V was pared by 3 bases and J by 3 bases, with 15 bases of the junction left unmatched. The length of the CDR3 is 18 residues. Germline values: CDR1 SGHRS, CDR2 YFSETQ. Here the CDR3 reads CASSSNPLSRGLTDTQYF. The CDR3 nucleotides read TGCGCCAGCAGCTCTAACCCCCTTTCCAGGGGGCTTACAGATACGCAGTATTTT. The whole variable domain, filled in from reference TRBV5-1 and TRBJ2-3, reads KAGVTQTPRYLIKTRGQQVTLSCSPISGHRSVSWYQQTPGQGLQFLFEYFSETQRNKGNFPGRFSGRQFSNSRSEMNVSTLELGDSALYLCASSSNPLSRGLTDTQYFGPGTRLTVL.

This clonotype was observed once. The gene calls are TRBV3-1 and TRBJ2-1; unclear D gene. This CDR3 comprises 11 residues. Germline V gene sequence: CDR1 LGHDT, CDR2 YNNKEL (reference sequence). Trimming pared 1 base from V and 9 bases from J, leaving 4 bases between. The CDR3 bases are TGTGCCAGCAGCCAAGGGCCTGAGCAGTTCTTC. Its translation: CASSQGPEQFF.

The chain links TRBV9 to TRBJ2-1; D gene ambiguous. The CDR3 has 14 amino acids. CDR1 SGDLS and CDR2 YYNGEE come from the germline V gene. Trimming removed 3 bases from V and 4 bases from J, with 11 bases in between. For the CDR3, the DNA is TGTGCCAGCAGCGCCTTTGACGGGTACAATGAGCAGTTCTTC. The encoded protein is CASSAFDGYNEQFF.

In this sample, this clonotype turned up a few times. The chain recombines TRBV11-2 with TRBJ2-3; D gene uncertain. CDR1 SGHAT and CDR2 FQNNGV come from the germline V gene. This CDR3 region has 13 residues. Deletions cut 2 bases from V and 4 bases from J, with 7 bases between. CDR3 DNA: TGTGCCAGCAGCTTAATAGGACCAGATACGCAGTATTTT. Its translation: CASSLIGPDTQYF. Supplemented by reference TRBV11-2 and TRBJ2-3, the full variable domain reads EAGVAQSPRYKIIEKRQSVAFWCNPISGHATLYWYQQILGQGPKLLIQFQNNGVVDDSQLPKDRFSAERLKGVDSTLKIQPAKLEDSAVYLCASSLIGPDTQYFGPGTRLTVL.

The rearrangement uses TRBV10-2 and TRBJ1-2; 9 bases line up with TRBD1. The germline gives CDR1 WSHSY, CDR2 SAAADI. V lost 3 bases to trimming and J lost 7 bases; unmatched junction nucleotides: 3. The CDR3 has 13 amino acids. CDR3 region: CASSERTGAGYTF. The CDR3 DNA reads TGCGCCAGCAGTGAAAGGACAGGGGCTGGCTACACCTTC.

Here the CDR3 reads CASSLGSGGRGSYEQYF. The CDR3, as DNA: TGTGCCAGCAGTTTAGGTTCAGGGGGACGGGGCTCCTACGAGCAGTACTTC. The rearrangement uses TRBV28 and TRBJ2-7; 7 nucleotides align to TRBD1. Germline lookup yields CDR1 MDHEN and CDR2 SYDVKM. Unmatched junction bases numbered 10, after V lost 2 bases and J lost 0 bases. This CDR3 spans 17 amino acids. The full variable domain, its missing parts supplied by reference TRBV28 and TRBJ2-7, is DVKVTQSSRYLVKRTGEKVFLECVQDMDHENMFWYRQDPGLGLRLIYFSYDVKMKEKGDIPEGYSVSREKKERFSLILESASTNQTSMYLCASSLGSGGRGSYEQYFGPGTRLTVT.

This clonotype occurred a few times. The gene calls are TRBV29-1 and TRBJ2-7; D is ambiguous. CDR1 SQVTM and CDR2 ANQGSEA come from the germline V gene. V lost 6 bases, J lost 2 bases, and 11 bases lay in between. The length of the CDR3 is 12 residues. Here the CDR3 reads CSVRQAAYEQYF. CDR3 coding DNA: TGCAGCGTCCGTCAGGCAGCCTACGAGCAGTACTTC.

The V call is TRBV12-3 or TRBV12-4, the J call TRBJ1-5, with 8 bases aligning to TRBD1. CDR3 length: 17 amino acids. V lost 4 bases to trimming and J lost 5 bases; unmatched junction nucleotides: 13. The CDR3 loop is CASSSHPHGQGDQPQHF. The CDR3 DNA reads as TGTGCCAGCAGTTCCCATCCCCACGGACAGGGTGATCAGCCCCAGCATTTT.

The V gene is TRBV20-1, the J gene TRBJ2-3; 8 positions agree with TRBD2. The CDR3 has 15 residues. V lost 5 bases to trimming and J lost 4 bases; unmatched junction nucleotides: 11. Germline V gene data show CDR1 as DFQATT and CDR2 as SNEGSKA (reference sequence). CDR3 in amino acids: CSADPSSGQADTQYF. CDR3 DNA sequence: TGCAGTGCTGACCCTTCTAGCGGGCAGGCAGATACGCAGTATTTT.

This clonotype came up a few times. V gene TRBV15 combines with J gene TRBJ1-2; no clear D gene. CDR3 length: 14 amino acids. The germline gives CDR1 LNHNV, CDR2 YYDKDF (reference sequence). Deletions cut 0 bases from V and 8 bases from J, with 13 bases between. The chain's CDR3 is CATSRDMGSRGYTF. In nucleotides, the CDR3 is TGTGCCACCAGCAGAGATATGGGGTCCCGAGGCTACACCTTC.

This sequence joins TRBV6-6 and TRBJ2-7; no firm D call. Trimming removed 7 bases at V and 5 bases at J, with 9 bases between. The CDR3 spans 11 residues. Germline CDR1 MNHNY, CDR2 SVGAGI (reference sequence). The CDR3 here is CASTSKDEQYF. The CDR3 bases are TGTGCCAGCACCTCCAAAGACGAGCAGTACTTC.

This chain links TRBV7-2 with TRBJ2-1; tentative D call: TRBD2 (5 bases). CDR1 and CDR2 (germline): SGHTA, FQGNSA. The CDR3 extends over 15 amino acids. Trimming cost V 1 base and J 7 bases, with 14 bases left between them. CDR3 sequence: CASSLERTLRNEQFF. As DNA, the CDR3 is TGTGCCAGCAGCTTAGAGCGGACCTTAAGGAATGAGCAGTTCTTC. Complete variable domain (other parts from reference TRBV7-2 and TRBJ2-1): GAGVSQSPSNKVTEKGKDVELRCDPISGHTALYWYRQSLGQGLEFLIYFQGNSAPDKSGLPSDRFSAERTGGSVSTLTIQRTQQEDSAVYLCASSLERTLRNEQFFGPGTRLTVL.

The CDR3 nucleotides read TGTGCGACGGGGCGGGGAGACGAAAAACTGTTTTTT. This translates into CATGRGDEKLFF. The V gene is TRBV6-5, the J gene TRBJ1-4, with a weak D call TRBD1 (5 bases). Germline V gene sequence: CDR1 MNHEY, CDR2 SVGAGI. The CDR3 is 12 amino acids.

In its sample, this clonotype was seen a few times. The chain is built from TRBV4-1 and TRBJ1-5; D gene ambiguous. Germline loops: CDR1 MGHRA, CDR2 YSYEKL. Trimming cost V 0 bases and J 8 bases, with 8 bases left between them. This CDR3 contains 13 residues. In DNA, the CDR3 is TGCGCCAGCAGCCAAGAACCAACGGAGCCCCAGCATTTT. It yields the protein CASSQEPTEPQHF.